This T cell receptor (beta chain) originates from a study of Graves' ophthalmopathy and Graves' hyperthyroidism. Study-level points and caveats: Ophthalmopathy was separated from stable hyperthyroidism by a 13-signature model with about 86% sensitivity and approximately 79% specificity. The authors also found most expanded thyroid clonotypes above 0.001 frequency in blood.

Trimming cost V 4 bases and J 5 bases, with 12 bases left between them. Germline V CDR1 and CDR2: SGHVS, FNYEAQ. The CDR3 consists of 13 residues. Comments on this clonotype: Its antigen is undetermined.

Moderate-to-severe activity, CAS at least 3, NOSPECS at least 4 and duration under 3 months characterized donors with ophthalmopathy. Clinical symptoms, serum thyroxine, TRAb, thyroid ultrasound and orbital computed tomography formed the basis of diagnosis. RNA transcripts were the source from which TCR beta CDR3 regions were amplified. An opening RT-PCR round employed HTBI primers and preceded a second-round multiplex PCR. MiXCR, applied by TCRdb to the multiplex PCR reads, yields one record per CDR3 protein. The data hold 600,000 to 950,000 distinct CDR3 sequences, with approximately 40% observed a single time.

The receptor's source is an adult man with Graves' ophthalmopathy. Sequencing input: peripheral blood. The gene calls are TRBV7-6 and TRBJ2-7, with D possibly TRBD2 on 6 matching bases. The CDR3 loop is CASSSTRINEQYF. CDR3 bases: TGTGCCAGCAGCTCGACTAGAATAAACGAGCAGTACTTC.